Following are 3 T cell receptor beta chains from one sample sequenced in a study of CD8 T cells in ankylosing spondylitis. Whole-study results and caveats: A motif of roughly 8 highly homologous TCR beta variants was seen as apparently characteristic of ankylosing spondylitis blood.

TCRdb reanalysed the 5' RACE reads using MiXCR and keeps one entry per CDR3 protein. Found here are about 460,000 distinct CDR3 sequences, roughly 5% of them singletons; the top ten hold under 4.5%. These receptors' antigens are unknown. What was sequenced was blood, either unsorted or a sorted T cell fraction (not recorded which). The receptors shown here come from a male donor with ankylosing spondylitis.

This clonotype was seen a handful of times. This chain links TRBV3-1 with TRBJ2-5; TRBD1 is a possible D gene (6 bases). Germline V gives CDR1 LGHDT, CDR2 YNNKEL (reference sequence). V was shortened by 3 bases and J by 4 bases, with 15 bases between the two germline ends. This CDR3 is built from 15 residues. The CDR3 bases are TGTGCCAGCAGCCATTCTGGTGGGGGCGGAGAGACCCAGTACTTC. Residues: CASSHSGGGGETQYF.

Many counts were recorded for this clonotype. The rearrangement joins TRBV4-3 to TRBJ1-2, with D perhaps matching TRBD1 (6 bases). CDR1 is LGHNA and CDR2 is YSLEER in the germline V gene. The CDR3 length is 15 residues. The V end was cut by 2 bases, the J end by 6 bases, with 16 bases between. CDR3 protein: CASSQFSGAGDGYTF. For the CDR3, the DNA is TGCGCCAGCAGCCAATTCTCTGGGGCAGGGGATGGCTACACCTTC.

This clonotype was observed many times. The genes are TRBV9 and TRBJ2-2; no clear D gene. V was clipped by 0 bases and J by 6 bases, with 6 bases between them. The CDR3 has 13 amino acids. Germline assignment: CDR1 SGDLS and CDR2 YYNGEE. CDR3 coding DNA: TGTGCCAGCAGCGTAGATATCTCCGGGGAGCTGTTTTTT. Amino acids: CASSVDISGELFF.